The next 11 T cell receptor beta chains were all read from a single sample in a study of blood T cell repertoires in COVID-19. The assay was immunoSEQ multiplex PCR, and TCRdb's table has in-frame clones only and misses some. Here the sample spans 100,000 to 150,000 clones, approximately 85% being singletons. The sample comprised peripheral blood. The source of these receptors is a man at least 80 years old with active or convalescent COVID-19.

V usage is TRBV14 and J usage is TRBJ1-1; D unresolved. The CDR3 consists of 14 residues. Trimming stripped 1 base from V and 3 bases from J, with 9 bases between. CDR1 is SGHDN and CDR2 is FVKESK in the germline V gene. Here the CDR3 DNA reads TGTGCCAGCAGCCAAGTAGGGAGATACACTGAAGCTTTCTTT. This encodes CASSQVGRYTEAFF.

V gene TRBV5-4 combines with J gene TRBJ2-7; D might be TRBD2 (6 bases). The germline V gene encodes CDR1 SGHNT and CDR2 YYREEE (reference sequence). The length of the CDR3 is 16 residues. V was clipped by 4 bases and J by 0 bases, with 17 bases between them. The CDR3 DNA is TGTGCCAGCAGCCTTGCGGGGAGGCAGAGCTCCTACGAGCAGTACTTC. Its protein product is CASSLAGRQSSYEQYF.

The chain is built from TRBV5-1 and TRBJ1-2; TRBD1 matches at 10 bases. Trimming at V came to 3 bases and at J to 5 bases, leaving 4 bases not matched to a gene. Germline CDR1 SGHRS, CDR2 YFSETQ. The CDR3 sequence is 14 residues long. Here the CDR3 reads CASSSGTGDYGYTF. Here the CDR3 DNA reads TGCGCCAGCAGCTCTGGGACAGGGGATTATGGCTACACCTTC.

This clone was seen only once. This sequence joins TRBV6-2 or TRBV6-3 and TRBJ1-5; 7 nucleotides agree with TRBD1. In germline, CDR1 is MNHEY, CDR2 SVGEGT. CDR3 length: 18 residues. J was trimmed by 0 bases and V by 7 bases; bases with no gene match: 15. CDR3 sequence (DNA): TGTGCCAGCACCCCGGGGTCCGGGACAGTCTTTAGCAATCAGCCCCAGCATTTT. Its protein is CASTPGSGTVFSNQPQHF.

The chain combines TRBV7-3 with TRBJ1-1; D unclear. The CDR3 totals 12 residues. V was trimmed by 4 bases and J by 10 bases, leaving 13 bases between them. The germline V gene has CDR1 SGHTA and CDR2 FQGTGA. CDR3 in amino acids: CASSSEAGRAFF. CDR3 DNA sequence: TGTGCCAGCAGCTCGGAAGCGGGGAGAGCTTTCTTT.

This chain joins TRBV2 and TRBJ1-1; no clear D. V dropped 7 bases and J dropped 0 bases, with 12 bases sitting between them. The CDR3 contains 14 residues. CDR1 is SNHLY and CDR2 is FYNNEI in the germline V gene. The CDR3 protein is CASTPDSMNTEAFF. The CDR3 DNA follows: TGTGCCAGCACGCCGGATAGCATGAACACTGAAGCTTTCTTT.

The genes are TRBV9 and TRBJ2-1, with D possibly matching TRBD1 (6 bases). This CDR3 spans 15 amino acids. Trimming took 0 bases from V and 2 from J, leaving 9 bases between them. Germline V gene sequence: CDR1 SGDLS, CDR2 YYNGEE. CDR3 DNA: TGTGCCAGCAGCGTAGTCGGGGACACCTACAATGAGCAGTTCTTC. It yields the protein CASSVVGDTYNEQFF.

The V gene is TRBV9, the J gene TRBJ2-7; 9 nucleotides match TRBD2. Trimming at V came to 4 bases and at J to 4 bases, leaving 6 bases not matched to a gene. The CDR3 is 14 residues long. Per the germline V gene, CDR1 is SGDLS and CDR2 is YYNGEE. The CDR3 is CASSRLAERYEQYF. The CDR3 nucleotides are TGTGCCAGCAGCCGACTAGCGGAAAGGTACGAGCAGTACTTC.

This clone was observed a handful of times. The chain uses TRBV6-5 and TRBJ1-3; TRBD1 might be the D (6 bases). Trimming left V 6 bases short and J 4 bases short, with 16 bases between. Germline loops: CDR1 MNHEY, CDR2 SVGAGI. The CDR3 loop spans 15 amino acids. CDR3 coding DNA: TGTGCCAGCAGGACTACAGGGAGCGAAGGAAACACCATATATTTT. Protein: CASRTTGSEGNTIYF.

This clone occurred once. This chain's CDR3 is CASSTTGTGIGYTF. CDR3 nucleotide sequence: TGTGCCAGCAGTACAACCGGGACAGGGATTGGCTACACCTTC. V is TRBV28 and J is TRBJ1-2; 9 nucleotides agree with TRBD1. The CDR3 spans 14 residues. Trimming removed 5 bases from V and 7 bases from J; junction bases left unmatched: 8. Germline values: CDR1 MDHEN, CDR2 SYDVKM.

The chain employs TRBV10-2 and TRBJ1-1; 9 bases are a match to TRBD1. CDR3 length: 14 amino acids. Germline CDR1 is WSHSY and CDR2 is SAAADI. V shed 10 bases and J 6 bases; nucleotides not matched to a gene: 12. CDR3 nucleotide sequence: TGCGCCACCAATTCCGGGACAGGGATTGCTGAAGCTTTCTTT. Amino acid sequence: CATNSGTGIAEAFF.